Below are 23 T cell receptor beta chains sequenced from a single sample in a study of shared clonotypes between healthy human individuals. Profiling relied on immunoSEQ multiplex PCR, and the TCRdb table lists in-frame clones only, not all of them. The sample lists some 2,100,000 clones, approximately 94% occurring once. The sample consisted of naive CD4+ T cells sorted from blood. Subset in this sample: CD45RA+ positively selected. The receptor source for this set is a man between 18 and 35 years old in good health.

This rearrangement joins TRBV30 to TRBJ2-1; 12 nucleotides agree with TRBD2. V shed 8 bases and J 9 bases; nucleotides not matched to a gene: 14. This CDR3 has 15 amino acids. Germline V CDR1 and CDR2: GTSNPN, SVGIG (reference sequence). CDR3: CAGKRTSGIQAEQFF. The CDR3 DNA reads TGTGCCGGAAAGCGGACTAGCGGGATACAAGCTGAGCAGTTCTTC.

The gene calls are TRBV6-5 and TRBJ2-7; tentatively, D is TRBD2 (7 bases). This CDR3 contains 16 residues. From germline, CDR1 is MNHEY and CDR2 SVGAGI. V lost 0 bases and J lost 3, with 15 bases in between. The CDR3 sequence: CASSYSSGGGLYEQYF. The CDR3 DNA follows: TGTGCCAGCAGTTACTCGTCCGGCGGGGGCCTCTACGAGCAGTACTTC.

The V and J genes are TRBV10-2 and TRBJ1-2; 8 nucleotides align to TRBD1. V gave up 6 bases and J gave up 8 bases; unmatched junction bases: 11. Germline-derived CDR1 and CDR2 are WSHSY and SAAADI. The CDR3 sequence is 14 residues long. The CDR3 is CASRQGDRGGGYTF. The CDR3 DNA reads TGCGCCAGCAGACAGGGCGACAGGGGAGGGGGCTACACCTTC.

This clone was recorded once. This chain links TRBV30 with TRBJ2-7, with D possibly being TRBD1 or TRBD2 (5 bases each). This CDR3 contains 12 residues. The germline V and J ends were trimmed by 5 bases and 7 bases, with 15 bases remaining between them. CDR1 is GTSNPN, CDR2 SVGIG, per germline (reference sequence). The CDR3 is CAWGGPRKEQYF. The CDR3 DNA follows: TGTGCCTGGGGGGGACCTCGGAAAGAGCAGTACTTC.

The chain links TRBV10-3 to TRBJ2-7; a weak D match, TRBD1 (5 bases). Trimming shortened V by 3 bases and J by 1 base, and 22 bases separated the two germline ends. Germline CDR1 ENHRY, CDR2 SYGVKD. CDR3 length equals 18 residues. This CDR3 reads CAISDPAGRTRGSYEQYF. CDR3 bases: TGTGCCATCAGTGACCCCGCCGGAAGGACAAGAGGTTCCTACGAGCAGTACTTC.

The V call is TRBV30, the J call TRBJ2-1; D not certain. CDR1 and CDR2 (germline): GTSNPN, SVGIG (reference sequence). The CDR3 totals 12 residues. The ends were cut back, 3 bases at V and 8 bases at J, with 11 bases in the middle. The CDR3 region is CAWSTARDEQFF. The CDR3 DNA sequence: TGTGCCTGGAGCACCGCTAGGGATGAGCAGTTCTTC.

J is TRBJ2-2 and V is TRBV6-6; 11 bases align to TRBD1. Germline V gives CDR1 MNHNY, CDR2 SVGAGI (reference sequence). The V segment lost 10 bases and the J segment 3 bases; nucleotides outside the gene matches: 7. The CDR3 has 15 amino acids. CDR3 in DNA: TGTGCCACCCCAGCGGGACAGGGGGACACCGGGGAGCTGTTTTTT. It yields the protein CATPAGQGDTGELFF.

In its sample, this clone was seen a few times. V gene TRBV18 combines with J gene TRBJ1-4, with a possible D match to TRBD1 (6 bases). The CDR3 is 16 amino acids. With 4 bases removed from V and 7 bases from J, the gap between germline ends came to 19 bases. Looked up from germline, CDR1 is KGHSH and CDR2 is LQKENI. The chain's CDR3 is CASSLNIRLGGEKLFF. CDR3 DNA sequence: TGTGCCAGCTCACTAAACATCCGCCTAGGGGGTGAAAAACTGTTTTTT. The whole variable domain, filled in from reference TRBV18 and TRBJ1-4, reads NAGVMQNPRHLVRRRGQEARLRCSPMKGHSHVYWYRQLPEEGLKFMVYLQKENIIDESGMPKERFSAEFPKEGPSILRIQQVVRGDSAAYFCASSLNIRLGGEKLFFGSGTQLSVL.

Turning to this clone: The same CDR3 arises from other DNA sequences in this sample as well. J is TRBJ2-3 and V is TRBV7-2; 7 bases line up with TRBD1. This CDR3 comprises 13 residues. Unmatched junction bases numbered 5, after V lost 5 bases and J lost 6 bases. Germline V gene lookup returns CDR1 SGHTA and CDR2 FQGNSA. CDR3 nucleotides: TGTGCCAGCAGCCCCCAACAGGGGGATACGCAGTATTTT. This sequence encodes CASSPQQGDTQYF.

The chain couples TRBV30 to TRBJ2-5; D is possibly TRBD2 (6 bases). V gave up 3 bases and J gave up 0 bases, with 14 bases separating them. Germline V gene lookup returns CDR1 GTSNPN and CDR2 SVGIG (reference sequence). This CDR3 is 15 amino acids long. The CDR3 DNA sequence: TGTGCCTGGAGCCGAGGGACTCAGTACCAAGAGACCCAGTACTTC. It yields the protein CAWSRGTQYQETQYF.

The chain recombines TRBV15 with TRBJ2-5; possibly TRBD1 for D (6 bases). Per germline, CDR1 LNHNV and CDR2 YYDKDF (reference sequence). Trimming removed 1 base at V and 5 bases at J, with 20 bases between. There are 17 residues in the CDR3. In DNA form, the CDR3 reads TGTGCCACCAGCAGAGCACCACCCGGGACACACTGGGAGACCCAGTACTTC. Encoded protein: CATSRAPPGTHWETQYF.

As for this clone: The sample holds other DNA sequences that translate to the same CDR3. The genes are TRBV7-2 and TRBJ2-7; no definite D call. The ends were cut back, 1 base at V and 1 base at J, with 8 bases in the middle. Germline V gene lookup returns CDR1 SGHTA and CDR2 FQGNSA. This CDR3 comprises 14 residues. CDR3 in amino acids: CASSLVGRSYEQYF. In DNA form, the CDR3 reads TGTGCCAGCAGCTTAGTTGGCAGGTCCTACGAGCAGTACTTC.

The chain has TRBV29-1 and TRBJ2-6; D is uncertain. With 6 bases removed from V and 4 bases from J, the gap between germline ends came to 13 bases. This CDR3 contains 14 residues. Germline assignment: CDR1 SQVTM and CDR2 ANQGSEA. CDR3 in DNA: TGCAGCGTAGGTGAAGGTCCCGGGGCCAACGTCCTGACTTTC. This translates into CSVGEGPGANVLTF.

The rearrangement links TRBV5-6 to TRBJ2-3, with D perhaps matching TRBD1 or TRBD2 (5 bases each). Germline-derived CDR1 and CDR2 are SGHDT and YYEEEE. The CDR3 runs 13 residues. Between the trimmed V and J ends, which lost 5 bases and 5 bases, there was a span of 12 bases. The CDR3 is CASRLGVVDTQYF. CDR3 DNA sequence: TGTGCCAGCAGACTGGGGGTAGTAGATACGCAGTATTTT.

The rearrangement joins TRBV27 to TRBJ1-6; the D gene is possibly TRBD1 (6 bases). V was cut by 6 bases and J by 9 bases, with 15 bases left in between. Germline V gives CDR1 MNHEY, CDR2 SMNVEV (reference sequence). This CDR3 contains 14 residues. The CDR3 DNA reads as TGTGCCAGCAGATTCTCAGGGGATGGTTCACCCCTCCACTTT. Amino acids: CASRFSGDGSPLHF.

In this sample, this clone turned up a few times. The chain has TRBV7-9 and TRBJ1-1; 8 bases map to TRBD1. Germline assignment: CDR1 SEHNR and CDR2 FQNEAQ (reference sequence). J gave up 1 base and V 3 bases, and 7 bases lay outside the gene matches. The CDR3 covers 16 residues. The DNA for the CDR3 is TGTGCCAGCAGCTTCGACTTGGGACAGGCGAACACTGAAGCTTTCTTT. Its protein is CASSFDLGQANTEAFF.

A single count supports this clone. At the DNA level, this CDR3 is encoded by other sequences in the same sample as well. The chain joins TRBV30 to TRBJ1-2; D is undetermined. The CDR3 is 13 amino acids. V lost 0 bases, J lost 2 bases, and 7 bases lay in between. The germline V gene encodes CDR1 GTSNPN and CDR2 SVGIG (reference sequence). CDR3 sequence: CAWSVGRNYGYTF. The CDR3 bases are TGTGCCTGGAGTGTCGGACGGAACTATGGCTACACCTTC.

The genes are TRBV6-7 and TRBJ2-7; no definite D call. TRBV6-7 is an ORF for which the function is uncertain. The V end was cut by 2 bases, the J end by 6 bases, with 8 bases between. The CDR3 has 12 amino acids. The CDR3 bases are TGTGCCAGCAGTTACCCGACACTCGAGCAGTACTTC. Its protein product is CASSYPTLEQYF.

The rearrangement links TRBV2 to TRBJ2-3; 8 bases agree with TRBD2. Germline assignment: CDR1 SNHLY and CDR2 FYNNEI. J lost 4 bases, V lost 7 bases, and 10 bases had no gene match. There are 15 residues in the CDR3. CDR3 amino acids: CASKKLLAEADTQYF. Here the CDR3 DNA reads TGTGCCAGCAAGAAGTTACTAGCGGAGGCAGATACGCAGTATTTT.

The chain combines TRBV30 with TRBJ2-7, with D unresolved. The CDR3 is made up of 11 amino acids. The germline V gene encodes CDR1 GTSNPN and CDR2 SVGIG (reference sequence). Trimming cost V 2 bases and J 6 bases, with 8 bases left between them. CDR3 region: CAWSIFREQYF. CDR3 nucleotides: TGTGCCTGGAGTATTTTTCGCGAGCAGTACTTC.

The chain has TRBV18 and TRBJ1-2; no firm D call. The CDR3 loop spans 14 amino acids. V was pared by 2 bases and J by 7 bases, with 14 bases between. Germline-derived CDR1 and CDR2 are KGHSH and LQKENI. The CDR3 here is CASSPGSLKGGYTF. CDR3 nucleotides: TGTGCCAGCTCACCAGGCAGCCTTAAGGGTGGCTACACCTTC.

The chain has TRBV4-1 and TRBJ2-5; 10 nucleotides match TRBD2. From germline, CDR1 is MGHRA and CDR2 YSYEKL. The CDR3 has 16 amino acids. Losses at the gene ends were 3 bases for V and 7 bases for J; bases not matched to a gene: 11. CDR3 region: CASSQGDSGGLGTQYF. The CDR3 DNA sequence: TGCGCCAGCAGCCAGGGGGATAGCGGGGGGCTGGGGACCCAGTACTTC.

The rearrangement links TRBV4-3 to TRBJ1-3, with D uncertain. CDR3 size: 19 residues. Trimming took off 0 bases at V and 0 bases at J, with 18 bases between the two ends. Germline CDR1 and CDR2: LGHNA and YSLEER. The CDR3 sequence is CASSQDPSGRSSSGNTIYF. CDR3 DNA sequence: TGCGCCAGCAGCCAAGATCCATCGGGAAGAAGCTCCTCTGGAAACACCATATATTTT.